This entry lists 2 T cell receptor beta chains sequenced from one sample in a study of beta chain features in type 1 diabetes. Study-level points and caveats: Among all four CD4+ subsets, Type 1 diabetes patients had TCRB CDR3s that were moderately but significantly shorter.

The isolated RNA, all of it, was reverse transcribed, so expressed TCRB transcripts were what got sequenced. The table came from immunoSEQ multiplex PCR; TCRdb's copy has only in-frame clones and leaves some out. The data show about 340,000 clones, roughly 14% seen once. Their cognate antigens are unknown. Sequencing was performed on naive CD4+ T cells from blood. The receptors stem from a woman younger than 30 with type 1 diabetes.

This clone has more than one count but fewer than ten. The chain has TRBV30 and TRBJ2-1; TRBD2 aligns across 7 bases. V shed 0 bases, J shed 7 bases, and the junction held 3 bases outside the gene matches. CDR1 GTSNPN and CDR2 SVGIG come from the germline V gene (reference sequence). The CDR3 contains 13 residues. CDR3 amino acids: CAWSVSGGNEQFF. For the CDR3, the DNA is TGTGCCTGGAGTGTATCCGGGGGGAATGAGCAGTTCTTC.

A few counts support this clone. CDR3 sequence: CASSLLGTETQYF. The CDR3 bases are TGTGCCAGCAGCTTACTGGGCACGGAGACCCAGTACTTC. This chain uses TRBV7-9 with TRBJ2-5; D remains ambiguous. V was pared by 2 bases and J by 5 bases, with 9 bases between. Germline values: CDR1 SEHNR, CDR2 FQNEAQ (reference sequence). CDR3 length: 13 residues.